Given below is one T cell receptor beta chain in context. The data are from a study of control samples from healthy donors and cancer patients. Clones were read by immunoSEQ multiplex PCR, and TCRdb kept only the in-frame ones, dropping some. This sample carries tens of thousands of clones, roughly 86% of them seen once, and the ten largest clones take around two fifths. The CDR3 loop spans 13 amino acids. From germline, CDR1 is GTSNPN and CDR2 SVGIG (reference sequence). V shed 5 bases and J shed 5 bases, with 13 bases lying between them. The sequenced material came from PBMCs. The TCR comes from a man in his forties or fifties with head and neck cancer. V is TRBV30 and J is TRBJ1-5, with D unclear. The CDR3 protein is CAWGHGVHQPQHF. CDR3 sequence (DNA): TGTGCCTGGGGGCACGGTGTCCATCAGCCCCAGCATTTT.